This T cell receptor beta chain was retrieved from a study of a mutant IDH1 vaccine in newly diagnosed glioma. Study-level background: Administration of eight vaccinations to patients took place in weeks 1, 3, 5, 7, 11, 15, 19, 23. Onset of vaccination occurred 4-6 weeks following radiotherapy alone, or with temozolomide cycles. It was radiotherapy, temozolomide, or both that patients received previously, with most receiving both.

The time point was: week 5, during vaccination. Vaccine doses each comprised 300 ug of mutant IDH1 20-mer peptide, with topical imiquimod. Points on this clone: Its antigen is still unknown.

Trimming pared 4 bases from V and 5 bases from J, leaving 14 bases between. The CDR3 covers 14 residues. Germline V lookup: CDR1 LNHDA, CDR2 SQIVND (reference sequence). Measured with immunoSEQ multiplex PCR; TCRdb has only the in-frame clones, and not every one. This table has about 50,000 clones, approximately 79% appearing once. Sample: PBMCs, taken from a glioma patient whose treatment included an IDH1 peptide vaccine. This TCR derives from a woman in her forties or fifties with glioma. The chain recombines TRBV19 with TRBJ2-5; D might be TRBD2 (5 bases). CDR3 amino acids: CASSTDSAGETQYF. The DNA of the CDR3 is TGTGCCAGTAGTACGGACTCTGCCGGGGAGACCCAGTACTTC.